The sequence of this T cell receptor (beta chain) was determined in a study of blood T cell repertoires in COVID-19. Whole-study context: COVID-19 samples collected from the United States, Italy and Spain covered acute and convalescent phases.

Symptom resolution, clearance, or two negative PCRs marked the recovered donors of Cohort 3. Measured with immunoSEQ multiplex PCR; TCRdb has only the in-frame clones, and not every one. The sample holds a few hundred thousand clones; around 91% are singletons and the top ten take about 9.9%. The CDR3 is made up of 14 amino acids. V gave up 0 bases and J gave up 5 bases; unmatched junction bases: 1. Germline V gene sequence: CDR1 SGHRS, CDR2 YFSETQ. This receptor was obtained from a woman between 35 and 50 years old who had recovered from COVID-19. The sample comprised PBMCs or T cells enriched from blood (not recorded which). The V and J genes are TRBV5-1 and TRBJ2-3; 9 nucleotides align to TRBD2. The CDR3 DNA reads TGCGCCAGCAGCTTGGGGCGGGAGGGAGATACGCAGTATTTT. Encoded protein: CASSLGREGDTQYF.